One sample yielded the 27 T cell receptor beta chains listed below, sequenced in a study of cytomegalovirus exposure and HLA in healthy donors. Vbeta (60) and Jbeta (13) primers were used in the PCR. Measured with immunoSEQ multiplex PCR; TCRdb has only the in-frame clones, and not every one. The profile shows 140,000 to 150,000 clones, approximately 82% of them singletons. The sequenced sample consisted of PBMCs. These receptors were obtained from a woman aged 55-70 years in good health and CMV-seropositive.

The chain links TRBV7-2 to TRBJ2-7, with 11 bases that match TRBD1. This CDR3 comprises 14 residues. V gave up 5 bases and J gave up 5 bases; unmatched junction bases: 5. Germline V CDR1 and CDR2: SGHTA, FQGNSA. The CDR3 region is CASSRGQGVHEQYF. CDR3 in DNA: TGTGCCAGCAGCCGGGGACAGGGGGTCCACGAGCAGTACTTC.

The chain carries TRBV10-3 and TRBJ1-3; D remains ambiguous. The CDR3 is 18 amino acids. Germline values: CDR1 ENHRY, CDR2 SYGVKD. The V gene lost 0 bases and the J gene lost 0 bases, with 15 bases spanning the gap. CDR3 sequence reads: CAISESLGGLSSGNTIYF. DNA for the CDR3: TGTGCCATCAGTGAGTCGTTGGGAGGCTTGAGCTCTGGAAACACCATATATTTT.

The chain couples TRBV30 to TRBJ2-2; 9 positions match TRBD1. The CDR3 contains 13 residues. From germline, CDR1 is GTSNPN and CDR2 SVGIG (reference sequence). Losses at the gene ends were 3 bases for V and 6 bases for J; bases not matched to a gene: 2. The CDR3 sequence: CAWSRDRAGELFF. CDR3 DNA: TGTGCCTGGAGCCGGGACAGGGCCGGGGAGCTGTTTTTT.

The chain combines TRBV7-9 with TRBJ1-3, with TRBD1 as a possible D gene (6 bases). The CDR3 length is 16 residues. The ends were cut back, 2 bases at V and 0 bases at J, with 11 bases in the middle. Germline CDR1 and CDR2: SEHNR and FQNEAQ (reference sequence). CDR3 in amino acids: CASSLTTGLSGNTIYF. CDR3 DNA sequence: TGTGCCAGCAGCTTAACAACAGGGCTCTCTGGAAACACCATATATTTT.

This chain links TRBV5-1 with TRBJ2-2; weak D call: TRBD1 (5 bases). Germline V gene lookup returns CDR1 SGHRS and CDR2 YFSETQ. V lost 5 bases and J lost 4, with 9 bases in between. This CDR3 spans 13 amino acids. This CDR3 is CASRYDSTGELFF. CDR3 DNA sequence: TGCGCCAGCAGGTACGACAGCACCGGGGAGCTGTTTTTT.

The chain combines TRBV4-1 with TRBJ1-3; a possible D gene is TRBD1 (5 bases). In germline, CDR1 is MGHRA, CDR2 YSYEKL. The CDR3 totals 17 residues. V was clipped by 4 bases and J by 0 bases, with 16 bases between them. The CDR3 spells CASSPIWGTSSGNTIYF. CDR3 DNA sequence: TGCGCCAGCAGCCCGATATGGGGGACTAGCTCTGGAAACACCATATATTTT.

This sequence joins TRBV5-4 and TRBJ1-6, with 8 bases fitting TRBD1. Looked up from germline, CDR1 is SGHNT and CDR2 is YYREEE (reference sequence). J was trimmed by 14 bases and V by 1 base; bases with no gene match: 8. The CDR3 is made up of 14 amino acids. The CDR3 DNA follows: TGTGCCAGCAGCTTGCCGACAGGGGATATCACCCTCCACTTT. Its protein product is CASSLPTGDITLHF.

The chain uses TRBV7-2 and TRBJ2-5, with 8 bases lining up with TRBD2. J gave up 1 base and V 1 base, and 5 bases lay outside the gene matches. Looked up from germline, CDR1 is SGHTA and CDR2 is FQGNSA. CDR3 size: 16 residues. CDR3: CASSLGREGPQETQYF. CDR3 sequence (DNA): TGTGCCAGCAGCTTAGGCCGGGAGGGCCCCCAAGAGACCCAGTACTTC.

The table lists this clone with a count of one. This chain uses TRBV11-2 with TRBJ2-1; TRBD1 agrees at 7 bases. J gave up 8 bases and V 7 bases, and 5 bases lay outside the gene matches. Germline V gene sequence: CDR1 SGHAT, CDR2 FQNNGV. The CDR3 sequence is 12 residues long. The CDR3 region is CASNRQGYEQFF. The CDR3 coding sequence is TGTGCCAGCAACCGACAGGGCTATGAGCAGTTCTTC.

With respect to this clone: This likely reflects a read error, since a far larger clone is one base away. The chain recombines TRBV5-4 with TRBJ1-4, with 9 bases fitting TRBD1. This CDR3 region has 17 residues. Trimming cost V 4 bases and J 3 bases; bases outside gene matches: 10. CDR1 and CDR2 (germline): SGHNT, YYREEE (reference sequence). The DNA of the CDR3 is TGTGCCAGCAGCCAAGAGGGGACAGGGCGGGCTAATGAAAAACTGTTTTTT. Translation: CASSQEGTGRANEKLFF.

The V gene is TRBV19, the J gene TRBJ1-4; no firm D call. Trimming removed 3 bases at V and 0 bases at J, with 5 bases between. Per the germline V gene, CDR1 is LNHDA and CDR2 is SQIVND (reference sequence). The CDR3 totals 14 residues. The CDR3 region is CASSMSATNEKLFF. CDR3 DNA sequence: TGTGCCAGTAGTATGTCTGCAACTAATGAAAAACTGTTTTTT. Looking up the rest from reference TRBV19 and TRBJ1-4 gives the full variable domain: DGGITQSPKYLFRKEGQNVTLSCEQNLNHDAMYWYRQDPGQGLRLIYYSQIVNDFQKGDIAEGYSVSREKKESFPLTVTSAQKNPTAFYLCASSMSATNEKLFFGSGTQLSVL.

This chain joins TRBV27 and TRBJ1-3; 10 bases fit TRBD1. Per the germline V gene, CDR1 is MNHEY and CDR2 is SMNVEV (reference sequence). J lost 3 bases, V lost 5 bases, and 7 bases had no gene match. The CDR3 contains 16 residues. CDR3 in amino acids: CASSQGQGTGGNTIYF. The DNA for the CDR3 is TGTGCCAGCAGTCAGGGACAGGGGACGGGTGGAAACACCATATATTTT.

The gene calls are TRBV19 and TRBJ2-5, with a weak D call TRBD2 (7 bases). The end of the DNA is better explained by TRBJ2-7, so the J call may be wrong. CDR3 length: 16 amino acids. The germline V gene encodes CDR1 LNHDA and CDR2 SQIVND (reference sequence). DNA of the CDR3: TGTGCCAGTACCCGTCACCACAGGGAGGGAGCCTACGAGCAGTACTTC. Protein sequence: CASTRHHREGAYEQYF.

The chain recombines TRBV19 with TRBJ2-7, with 12 positions matching TRBD2. The CDR3 runs to 15 residues. The germline CDR1 and CDR2 sequences are LNHDA and SQIVND (reference sequence). With V trimmed by 5 bases and J by 4 bases, 6 bases remained unmatched. The CDR3 loop is CASSPQTSGRYEQYF. The CDR3 DNA reads as TGTGCCAGTAGTCCCCAGACTAGCGGGAGATACGAGCAGTACTTC.

A remark on this clone: At one boundary the junction diverges from the germline segment, which might be a read error. The J gene is TRBJ2-7, the V gene TRBV6-1, with 9 bases that match TRBD1. Per the germline V gene, CDR1 is MNHNS and CDR2 is SASEGT. CDR3 size: 15 residues. The CDR3 region has the DNA TGTGCCAGCAGTGAGGGACAGGGATATATCTACGAGCAGTATTTC. The encoded protein is CASSEGQGYIYEQYF.

The rearrangement links TRBV9 to TRBJ2-6; TRBD2 agrees at 8 bases. CDR3 length: 17 residues. Trimming removed 5 bases from V and 0 bases from J; junction bases left unmatched: 7. In germline, CDR1 is SGDLS, CDR2 YYNGEE. The CDR3 is CASRRGLARSGANVLTF. In nucleotides, the CDR3 is TGTGCCAGCAGGAGAGGACTAGCTCGCTCTGGGGCCAACGTCCTGACTTTC.

The V call is TRBV10-2, the J call TRBJ2-3; the match to TRBD2 covers 12 bases. Trimming removed 3 bases from V and 6 bases from J; junction bases left unmatched: 7. CDR3 length equals 16 residues. The germline gives CDR1 WSHSY, CDR2 SAAADI. The CDR3 DNA follows: TGCGCCAGCAGTGAAGGACTAGCGGGATTGGGGGATACGCAGTATTTT. It yields the protein CASSEGLAGLGDTQYF.

J is TRBJ2-4 and V is TRBV6-5; tentative D call: TRBD2 (6 bases). Germline-derived CDR1 and CDR2 are MNHEY and SVGAGI. The CDR3 spans 16 residues. Trimming left V 2 bases short and J 1 base short, with 12 bases between. The CDR3 DNA follows: TGTGCCAGCAGTTACGCGGGGTCTGTCGCCAAAAACATTCAGTACTTC. Protein product: CASSYAGSVAKNIQYF.

In this sample, this clone turned up once. Since a much larger clone is just one base distant, this may be a read error. The chain combines TRBV14 with TRBJ2-2; TRBD1 aligns across 8 bases. CDR1 and CDR2 (germline): SGHDN, FVKESK. This CDR3 has 15 amino acids. J was trimmed by 3 bases and V by 6 bases; bases with no gene match: 6. Here the CDR3 reads CASRPGQGDTGELFF. The CDR3 DNA is TGTGCCAGCAGACCAGGACAGGGTGACACCGGGGAGCTGTTTTTT.

This clone was seen only once. The chain couples TRBV5-1 to TRBJ2-5; 9 bases are shared with TRBD2. The CDR3 is 16 residues long. Germline CDR1 reads SGHRS; CDR2 reads YFSETQ. V was pared by 4 bases and J by 1 base, with 8 bases of the junction left unmatched. The CDR3: CASSRSGTSSQETQYF. The DNA of the CDR3 is TGCGCCAGCAGCCGAAGCGGGACTAGCAGCCAAGAGACCCAGTACTTC.

The V gene is TRBV4-1, the J gene TRBJ2-7, with a weak D call TRBD2 (6 bases). Germline CDR1 is MGHRA and CDR2 is YSYEKL. Between the trimmed V and J ends, which lost 4 bases and 4 bases, there was a span of 17 bases. The CDR3 is 15 residues long. CDR3 in DNA: TGCGCCAGCAGCCTCTCCCGCGGGACGGAGTACGAGCAGTACTTC. Translating gives CASSLSRGTEYEQYF.

The V call is TRBV10-3, the J call TRBJ2-3; D gene uncertain. Germline-derived CDR1 and CDR2 are ENHRY and SYGVKD. CDR3 length: 13 amino acids. Trimming removed 6 bases at V and 0 bases at J, with 7 bases between. CDR3 region: CAIRETSTDTQYF. The CDR3 nucleotides read TGTGCCATCAGAGAGACTAGCACAGATACGCAGTATTTT.

This clone was seen a single time. This chain links TRBV7-2 with TRBJ2-7, with D possibly being TRBD2 (6 bases). Germline values: CDR1 SGHTA, CDR2 FQGNSA. This CDR3 has 13 residues. V was clipped by 5 bases and J by 3 bases, with 11 bases between them. CDR3 protein: CASSNLEGYEQYF. As DNA, the CDR3 is TGTGCCAGCAGCAACCTGGAGGGCTACGAGCAGTACTTC.

This chain connects TRBV10-3 to TRBJ2-1, with 7 bases aligning to TRBD2. This CDR3 spans 15 amino acids. V trimming: 2 bases; J trimming: 10 bases; junction bases outside the gene matches: 11. Germline CDR1 ENHRY, CDR2 SYGVKD. DNA of the CDR3: TGTGCCATCAGTGAGACTAGCGTGAATTATTTGGAGCAGTTCTTC. Translated: CAISETSVNYLEQFF.

The chain uses TRBV7-2 and TRBJ1-1, with D perhaps TRBD1 (6 bases). The length of the CDR3 is 14 residues. CDR1 and CDR2 from the germline V gene are SGHTA and FQGNSA. Trimming stripped 5 bases from V and 0 bases from J, with 10 bases between. CDR3: CASSLRTVNTEAFF. CDR3 DNA sequence: TGTGCCAGCAGCCTCCGGACAGTGAACACTGAAGCTTTCTTT.

The rearrangement joins TRBV5-4 to TRBJ2-2; D might be TRBD1 (5 bases). The germline V gene encodes CDR1 SGHNT and CDR2 YYREEE (reference sequence). There are 15 residues in the CDR3. Between the trimmed V and J ends, which lost 2 bases and 2 bases, there was a span of 10 bases. CDR3 nucleotide sequence: TGTGCCAGCAGCTTCGACAGTAGTAACACCGGGGAGCTGTTTTTT. Translated, it gives CASSFDSSNTGELFF. The full variable domain, completed using reference TRBV5-4 and TRBJ2-2, is ETGVTQSPTHLIKTRGQQVTLRCSSQSGHNTVSWYQQALGQGPQFIFQYYREEENGRGNFPPRFSGLQFPNYSSELNVNALELDDSALYLCASSFDSSNTGELFFGEGSRLTVL.

The rearrangement links TRBV19 to TRBJ2-3; 9 bases map to TRBD1. Losses at the gene ends were 5 bases for V and 3 bases for J; bases not matched to a gene: 12. This CDR3 contains 17 residues. The germline V gene has CDR1 LNHDA and CDR2 SQIVND (reference sequence). The CDR3 nucleotides read TGTGCCAGTAGTCCCCCCTTTTGGGACAGGGCGACAGATACGCAGTATTTT. Protein: CASSPPFWDRATDTQYF.